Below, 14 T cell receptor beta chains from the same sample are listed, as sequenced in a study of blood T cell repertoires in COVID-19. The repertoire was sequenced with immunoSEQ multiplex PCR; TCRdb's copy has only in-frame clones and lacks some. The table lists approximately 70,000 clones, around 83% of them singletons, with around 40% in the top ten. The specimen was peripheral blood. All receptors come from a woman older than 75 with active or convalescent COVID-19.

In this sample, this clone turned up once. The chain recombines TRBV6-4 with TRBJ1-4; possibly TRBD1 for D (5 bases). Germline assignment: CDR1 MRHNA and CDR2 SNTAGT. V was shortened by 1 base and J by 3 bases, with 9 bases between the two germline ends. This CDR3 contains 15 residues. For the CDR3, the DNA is TGTGCCAGCAGTGACTTCGCAGGGTCTAATGAAAAACTGTTTTTT. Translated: CASSDFAGSNEKLFF.

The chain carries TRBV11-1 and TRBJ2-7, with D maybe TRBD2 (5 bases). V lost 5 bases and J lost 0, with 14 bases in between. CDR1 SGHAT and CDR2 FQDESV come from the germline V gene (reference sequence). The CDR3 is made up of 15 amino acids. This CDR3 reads CASSQSTGYSYEQYF. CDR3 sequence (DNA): TGTGCCAGCAGCCAGTCGACGGGATACTCCTACGAGCAGTACTTC.

The CDR3 DNA sequence: TGCAGCGTTGCATTTCAGGGGAACACTGAAGCTTTCTTT. This sequence encodes CSVAFQGNTEAFF. The rearrangement links TRBV29-1 to TRBJ1-1, with TRBD1 as a possible D gene (5 bases). CDR1 is SQVTM and CDR2 is ANQGSEA in the germline V gene. The V and J ends lost 4 bases and 1 base respectively, with 10 bases between them. This CDR3 region has 13 residues.

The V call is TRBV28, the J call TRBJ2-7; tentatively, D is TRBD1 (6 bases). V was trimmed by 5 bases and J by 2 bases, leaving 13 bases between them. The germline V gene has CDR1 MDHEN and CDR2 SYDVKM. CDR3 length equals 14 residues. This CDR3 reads CASSPQTGAYEQYF. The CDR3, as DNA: TGTGCCAGCAGTCCTCAGACAGGAGCCTACGAGCAGTACTTC. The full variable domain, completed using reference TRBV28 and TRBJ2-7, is DVKVTQSSRYLVKRTGEKVFLECVQDMDHENMFWYRQDPGLGLRLIYFSYDVKMKEKGDIPEGYSVSREKKERFSLILESASTNQTSMYLCASSPQTGAYEQYFGPGTRLTVT.

The CDR3 reads CASSVELGENTEAFF. CDR3 nucleotides: TGTGCCAGCAGCGTAGAGCTAGGGGAGAACACTGAAGCTTTCTTT. This chain connects TRBV9 to TRBJ1-1, with TRBD1 as a possible D gene (5 bases). Germline V gene lookup returns CDR1 SGDLS and CDR2 YYNGEE. The CDR3 is 15 residues long. V gave up 0 bases and J gave up 1 base, with 10 bases separating them.

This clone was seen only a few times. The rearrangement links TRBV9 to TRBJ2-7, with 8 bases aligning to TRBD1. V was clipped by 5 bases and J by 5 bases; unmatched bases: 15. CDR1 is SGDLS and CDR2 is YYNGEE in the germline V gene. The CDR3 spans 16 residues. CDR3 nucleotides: TGTGCCAGCAGTGAGGTCCCCGGGACAGGCTTTGACGAGCAGTACTTC. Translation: CASSEVPGTGFDEQYF.

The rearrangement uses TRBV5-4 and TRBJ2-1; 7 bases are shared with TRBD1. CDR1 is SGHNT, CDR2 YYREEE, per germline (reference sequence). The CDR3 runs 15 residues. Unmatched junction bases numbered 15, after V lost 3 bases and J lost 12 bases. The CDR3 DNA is TGTGCCAGCAGCTCAGCCTACAGGGGCGTTTCTGGGCAGTTCTTC. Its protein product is CASSSAYRGVSGQFF. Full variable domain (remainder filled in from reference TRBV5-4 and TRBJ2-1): ETGVTQSPTHLIKTRGQQVTLRCSSQSGHNTVSWYQQALGQGPQFIFQYYREEENGRGNFPPRFSGLQFPNYSSELNVNALELDDSALYLCASSSAYRGVSGQFFGPGTRLTVL.

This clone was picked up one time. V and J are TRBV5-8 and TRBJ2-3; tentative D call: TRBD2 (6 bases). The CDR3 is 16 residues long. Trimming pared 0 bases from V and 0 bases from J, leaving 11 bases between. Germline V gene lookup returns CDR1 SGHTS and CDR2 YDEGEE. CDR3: CASSLGGEPSTDTQYF. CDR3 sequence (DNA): TGTGCCAGCAGCTTGGGCGGGGAACCTAGCACAGATACGCAGTATTTT.

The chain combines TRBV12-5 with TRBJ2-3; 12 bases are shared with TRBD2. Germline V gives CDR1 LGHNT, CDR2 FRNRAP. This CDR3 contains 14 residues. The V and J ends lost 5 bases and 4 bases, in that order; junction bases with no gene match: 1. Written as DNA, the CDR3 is TGTGCTAGTGGTACTAGCGGGGGGTCAGATACGCAGTATTTT. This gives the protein CASGTSGGSDTQYF.

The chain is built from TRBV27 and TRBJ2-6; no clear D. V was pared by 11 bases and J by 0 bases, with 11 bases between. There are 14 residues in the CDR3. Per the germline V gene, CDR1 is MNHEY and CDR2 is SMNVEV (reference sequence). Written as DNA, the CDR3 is TGTGCCCCCGACATGCCCTCTGGGGCCAACGTCCTGACTTTC. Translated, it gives CAPDMPSGANVLTF. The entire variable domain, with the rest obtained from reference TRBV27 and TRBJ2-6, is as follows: EAQVTQNPRYLITVTGKKLTVTCSQNMNHEYMSWYRQDPGLGLRQIYYSMNVEVTDKGDVPEGYKVSRKEKRNFPLILESPSPNQTSLYFCAPDMPSGANVLTFGAGSRLTVL.

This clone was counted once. The CDR3 nucleotides are TGCGCCAGCAGCCAAGGGCCAGGGAGGGACACTGAAGCTTTCTTT. This gives the protein CASSQGPGRDTEAFF. The chain recombines TRBV4-1 with TRBJ1-1, with D tentatively TRBD1 (5 bases). The CDR3 has 15 residues. Trimming left V 1 base short and J 3 bases short, with 12 bases between. Germline values: CDR1 MGHRA, CDR2 YSYEKL.

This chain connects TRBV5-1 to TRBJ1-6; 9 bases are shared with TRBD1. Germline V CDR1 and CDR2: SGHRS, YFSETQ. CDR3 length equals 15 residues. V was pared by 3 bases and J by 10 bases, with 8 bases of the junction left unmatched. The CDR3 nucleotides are TGCGCCAGCAGCTGGACAGGGGAGTATAGGTCACCCCTCCACTTT. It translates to CASSWTGEYRSPLHF.

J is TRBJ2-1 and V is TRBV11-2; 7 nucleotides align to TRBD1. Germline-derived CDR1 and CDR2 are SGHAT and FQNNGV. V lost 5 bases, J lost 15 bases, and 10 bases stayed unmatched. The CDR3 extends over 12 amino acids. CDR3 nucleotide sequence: TGTGCCAGCAGCCGGACCAGGACAGGTTGGTTCTTC. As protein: CASSRTRTGWFF.

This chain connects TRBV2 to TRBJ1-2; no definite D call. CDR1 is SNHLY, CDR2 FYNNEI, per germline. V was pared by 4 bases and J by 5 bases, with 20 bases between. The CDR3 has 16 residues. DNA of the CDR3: TGTGCCAGCAGTGTCCCCGGGAGCCTCCACCCTTATGGCTACACCTTC. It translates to CASSVPGSLHPYGYTF.